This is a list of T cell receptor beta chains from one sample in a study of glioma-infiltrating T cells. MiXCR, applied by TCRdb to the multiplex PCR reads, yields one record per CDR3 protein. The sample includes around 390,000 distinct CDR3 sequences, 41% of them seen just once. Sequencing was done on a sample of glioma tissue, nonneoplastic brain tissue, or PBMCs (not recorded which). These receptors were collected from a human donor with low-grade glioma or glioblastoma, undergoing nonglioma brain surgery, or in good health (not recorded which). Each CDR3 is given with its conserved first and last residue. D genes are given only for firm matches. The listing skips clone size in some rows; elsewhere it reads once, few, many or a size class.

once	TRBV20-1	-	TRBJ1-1	TGCAGCCCTGGGACGATGGGGAACACTGAAGCTTTCTTT	CSPGTMGNTEAFF
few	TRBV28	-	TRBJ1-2	TGTGCCAGCAGTGAGGCAGGGGATCCCTATGGCTACACCTTC	CASSEAGDPYGYTF
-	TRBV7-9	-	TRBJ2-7	TGTGCCAGCAGTCCGGACGTAACCTACGAGCAGTACTTC	CASSPDVTYEQYF
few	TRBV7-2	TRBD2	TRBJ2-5	TGTGCCAGCAGCTTCGGCGGGGGGGGAGAGACCCAGTACTTC	CASSFGGGGETQYF
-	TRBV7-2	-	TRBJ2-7	TGTGCCAGCAGCGCCCCGGGACGGAGCTACGAGCAGTACTTC	CASSAPGRSYEQYF
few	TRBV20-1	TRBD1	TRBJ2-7	TGCAGTGCTAGAGATCCGGCAGGGGGCTACGAGCAGTACTTC	CSARDPAGGYEQYF
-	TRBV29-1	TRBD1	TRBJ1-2	TGCAGCGTTGGACAGGGGGCTAATGGCTACACCTTC	CSVGQGANGYTF
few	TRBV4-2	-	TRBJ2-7	TGTGCCAGCAGCCAAGATACCTCGGGATACGAGCAGTACTTC	CASSQDTSGYEQYF
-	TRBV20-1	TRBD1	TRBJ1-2	TGCAGTGGCCCTGGGGACAGGGGCGGCTATGGCTACACCTTC	CSGPGDRGGYGYTF
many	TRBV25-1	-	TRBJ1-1	TGTGCCAGCAGTCTCCGGGACAAGGAAGAAGCTTTCTTT	CASSLRDKEEAFF
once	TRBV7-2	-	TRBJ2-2	TGTGCCAGCAGCAAATTAGGGCAGCATCCTTCCGCCGGGGAGCTGTTTTTT	CASSKLGQHPSAGELFF
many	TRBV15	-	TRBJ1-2	TGTGCCACCAGCAGCAGGTCCAACCTTTATGGCTACACCTTC	CATSSRSNLYGYTF
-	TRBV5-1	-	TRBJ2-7	TGCGCCAGCAGCTTTGGGCCAGTCTCCTACGAGCAGTACTTC	CASSFGPVSYEQYF
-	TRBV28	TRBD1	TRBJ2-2	TGTGCCACCCTGGACAGGTCGAACACCGGGGAGCTGTTTTTT	CATLDRSNTGELFF
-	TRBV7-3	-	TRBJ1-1	TGTGCCAGCAGCTTGGGAGGGGCGTGGGGCACTGAAGCTTTCTTT	CASSLGGAWGTEAFF
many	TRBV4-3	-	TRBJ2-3	TGCGCCAGCAGCCAAGATCTGGGGGGTCCAGATACGCAGTATTTT	CASSQDLGGPDTQYF
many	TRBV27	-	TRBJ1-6	TGTGCCAGCAGTTTATCGGGCGGTAATTCACCCCTCCACTTT	CASSLSGGNSPLHF
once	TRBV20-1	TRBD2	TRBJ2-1	TGCAGTGCTCGACTAGCGGCTACCTACAATGAGCAGTTCTTC	CSARLAATYNEQFF
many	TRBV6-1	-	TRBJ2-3	TGTGCCAGCATTCTTGTAGGGGATACGCAGTATTTT	CASILVGDTQYF
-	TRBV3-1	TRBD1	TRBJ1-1	TGTGCCAGCAGCCAAGCGGAGGGGGCGAACACTGAAGCTTTCTTT	CASSQAEGANTEAFF
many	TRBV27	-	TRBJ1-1	TGTGCCAGCAGTTTCCACAGAACTAACACTGAAGCTTTCTTT	CASSFHRTNTEAFF
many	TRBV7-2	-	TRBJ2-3	TGTGCCAGCACCCTAGGCATCGCAGATACGCAGTATTTT	CASTLGIADTQYF
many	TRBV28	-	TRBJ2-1	TGTGCCAGCAGTTTATACGGCAATTACAATGAGCAGTTCTTC	CASSLYGNYNEQFF
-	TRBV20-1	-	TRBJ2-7	TGCAGTGCTAGTCGGTGGGGCGAGCAGTACTTC	CSASRWGEQYF
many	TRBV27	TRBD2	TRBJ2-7	TGTGCCAGCAGTTCGACTAGCGGGAGAGGTTTGTCGTCCTACGAGCAGTACTTC	CASSSTSGRGLSSYEQYF
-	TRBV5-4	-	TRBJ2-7	TGTGCCAGCAGCCCGACGGGGACCACTGTTTACGAGCAGTACTTC	CASSPTGTTVYEQYF
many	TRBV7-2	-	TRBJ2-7	TGTGCCAGCAGCTTAGTAGGGGGCTACGAGCAGTACTTC	CASSLVGGYEQYF
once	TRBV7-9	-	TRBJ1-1	TGTGCCAGCAGCGTAGTGTCCAGAGGGGACACTGAAGCTTTCTTT	CASSVVSRGDTEAFF
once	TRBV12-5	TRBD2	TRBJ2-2	TGTGCTAGTGGTCCTAGCGGGAGTGGGACCGGGGAGCTGTTTTTT	CASGPSGSGTGELFF
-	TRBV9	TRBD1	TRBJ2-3	TGTGCCAGCAGCGTGGGGACAGGGGGCCCCACAGATACGCAGTATTTT	CASSVGTGGPTDTQYF
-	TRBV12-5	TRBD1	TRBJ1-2	TGTGCTAGTGGTTCCCCCAATATAGGGGGCTGCTACACCTTC	CASGSPNIGGCYTF
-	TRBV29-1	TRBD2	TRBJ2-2	TGCAGCGTTGAGTGGGGACTAGCGGGATACACCGGGGAGCTGTTTTTT	CSVEWGLAGYTGELFF
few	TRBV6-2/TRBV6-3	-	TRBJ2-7	TGTGCCAGCATGGGCGGGTCCTACGAGCAGTACTTC	CASMGGSYEQYF
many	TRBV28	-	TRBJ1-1	TGTGCCAGCAGTTTCCCCGGGGACACTGAAGCTTTCTTT	CASSFPGDTEAFF
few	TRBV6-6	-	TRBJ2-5	TGTGCCAGCAGTTACTCCGGTGGACGGCCCGGCGAGACCCAGTACTTC	CASSYSGGRPGETQYF
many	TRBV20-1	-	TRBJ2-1	TGCAGTGGTCTCCCGGGGTACAATGAGCAGTTCTTC	CSGLPGYNEQFF
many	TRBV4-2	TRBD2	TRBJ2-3	TGTGCCAGCAGCCAAGATCCTAGCGGCCCTTACACAGATACGCAGTATTTT	CASSQDPSGPYTDTQYF
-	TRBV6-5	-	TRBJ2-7	TGTGCCAGCGGTTACGGCGTTCGGACCGGGTCGACTTTC	CASGYGVRTGSTF
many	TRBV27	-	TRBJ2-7	TGTGCCAGCACTAGAAGAGTGGACGAGCAGTACTTC	CASTRRVDEQYF
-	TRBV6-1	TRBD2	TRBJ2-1	TGTGCCAGCAGTGTTAACGCGGGACTAGTACGCAATGAGCAGTTCTTC	CASSVNAGLVRNEQFF
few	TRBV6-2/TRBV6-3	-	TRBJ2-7	TGTGCCAGCAGCTCGGCCCGTGAGCAGTACTTC	CASSSAREQYF
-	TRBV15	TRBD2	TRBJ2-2	TGTGCCACCAGCAGAGGGCCCTCCTCGGGACTAGTGGGCACCGGGGACCTGTTTTTT	CATSRGPSSGLVGTGDLFF